This T cell receptor beta chain was sequenced for a study of blood T cell repertoires in COVID-19. Germline lookup yields CDR1 SQVTM and CDR2 ANQGSEA. This CDR3 is 13 amino acids long. Trimming took off 5 bases at V and 0 bases at J, with 10 bases between the two ends. Method: immunoSEQ multiplex PCR; TCRdb's copy keeps in-frame clones and lacks some. The sample comprises 55,000 to 75,000 clones, under 95% of which are singletons, and roughly 1.2% rests with the top ten. The sequenced sample was peripheral blood. V is TRBV29-1 and J is TRBJ1-1; the D is unclear. The origin of this receptor is a man between 60 and 75 years old with acute or convalescent COVID-19. Here the CDR3 reads CSVTGLLNTEAFF. CDR3 nucleotides: TGCAGCGTTACTGGACTGCTGAACACTGAAGCTTTCTTT. The full variable domain, rest sourced from reference TRBV29-1 and TRBJ1-1, is SAVISQKPSRDICQRGTSLTIQCQVDSQVTMMFWYRQQPGQSLTLIATANQGSEATYESGFVIDKFPISRPNLTFSTLTVSNMSPEDSSIYLCSVTGLLNTEAFFGQGTRLTVV.